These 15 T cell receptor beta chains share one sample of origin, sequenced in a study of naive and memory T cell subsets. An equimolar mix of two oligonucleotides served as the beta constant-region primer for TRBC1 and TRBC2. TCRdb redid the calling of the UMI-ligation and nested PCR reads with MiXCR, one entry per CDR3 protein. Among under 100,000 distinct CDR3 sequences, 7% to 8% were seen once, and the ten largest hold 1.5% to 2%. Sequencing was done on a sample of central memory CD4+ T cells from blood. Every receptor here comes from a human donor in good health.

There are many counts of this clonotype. CDR3 DNA sequence: TGTGCCAGCAGCAGGGACAGGATAAACTATGGCTACACCTTC. Protein sequence: CASSRDRINYGYTF. The rearrangement uses TRBV12-3 or TRBV12-4 and TRBJ1-2; TRBD1 matches at 8 bases. CDR3 size: 14 residues. Losses at the gene ends were 6 bases for V and 2 bases for J; bases not matched to a gene: 5.

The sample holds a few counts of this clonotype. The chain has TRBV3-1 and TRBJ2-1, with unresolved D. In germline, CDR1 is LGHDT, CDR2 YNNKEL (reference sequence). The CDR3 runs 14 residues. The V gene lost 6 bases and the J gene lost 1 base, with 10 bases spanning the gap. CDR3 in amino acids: CASSQWTSYNEQFF. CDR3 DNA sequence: TGTGCCAGCAGTCAATGGACGTCCTACAATGAGCAGTTCTTC.

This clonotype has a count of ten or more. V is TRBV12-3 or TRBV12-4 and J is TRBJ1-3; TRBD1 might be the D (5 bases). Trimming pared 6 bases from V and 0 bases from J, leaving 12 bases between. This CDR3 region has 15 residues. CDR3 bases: TGTGCCAGCAGGGCTGACAGTGTCTCTGGAAACACCATATATTTT. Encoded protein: CASRADSVSGNTIYF.

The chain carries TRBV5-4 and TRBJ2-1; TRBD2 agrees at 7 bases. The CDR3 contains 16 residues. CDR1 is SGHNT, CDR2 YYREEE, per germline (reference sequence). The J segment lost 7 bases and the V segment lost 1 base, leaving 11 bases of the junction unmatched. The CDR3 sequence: CASSLRVSGAGNEQFF. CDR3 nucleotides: TGTGCCAGCAGCTTGAGAGTTTCGGGAGCGGGAAATGAGCAGTTCTTC.

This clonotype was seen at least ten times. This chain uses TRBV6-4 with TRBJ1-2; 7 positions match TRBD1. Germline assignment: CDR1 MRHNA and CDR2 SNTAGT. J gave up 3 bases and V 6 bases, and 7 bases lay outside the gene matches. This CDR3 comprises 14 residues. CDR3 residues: CASRATTGHYGYTF. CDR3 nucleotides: TGTGCCAGCAGAGCCACGACAGGGCACTATGGCTACACCTTC.

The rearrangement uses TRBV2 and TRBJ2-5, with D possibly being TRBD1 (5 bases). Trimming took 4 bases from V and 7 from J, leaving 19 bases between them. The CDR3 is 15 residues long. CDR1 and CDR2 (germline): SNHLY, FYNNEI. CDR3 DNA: TGTGCCAGCAGTGGGACGGTTTCAGGGATGGGGACCCAGTACTTC. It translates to CASSGTVSGMGTQYF.

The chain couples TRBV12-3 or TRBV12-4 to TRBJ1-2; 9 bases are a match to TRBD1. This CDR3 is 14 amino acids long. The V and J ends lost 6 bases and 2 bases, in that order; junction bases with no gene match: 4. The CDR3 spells CASSPTGGNYGYTF. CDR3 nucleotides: TGTGCCAGCAGCCCTACAGGGGGCAACTATGGCTACACCTTC.

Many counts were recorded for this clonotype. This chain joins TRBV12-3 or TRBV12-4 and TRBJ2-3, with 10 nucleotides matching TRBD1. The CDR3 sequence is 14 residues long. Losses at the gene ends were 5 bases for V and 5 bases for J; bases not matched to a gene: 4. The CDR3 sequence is CASSRTGGRDTQYF. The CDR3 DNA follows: TGTGCCAGCAGTAGGACAGGGGGGCGAGATACGCAGTATTTT.

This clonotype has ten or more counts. CDR3 DNA: TGCAGTGCTAGCCCAACTACTTTGTACAATGAGCAGTTCTTC. Its translation is CSASPTTLYNEQFF. The J gene is TRBJ2-1, the V gene TRBV20-1; no reliable D call. Per germline, CDR1 DFQATT and CDR2 SNEGSKA (reference sequence). The CDR3 totals 14 residues. With 3 bases removed from V and 4 bases from J, the gap between germline ends came to 13 bases.

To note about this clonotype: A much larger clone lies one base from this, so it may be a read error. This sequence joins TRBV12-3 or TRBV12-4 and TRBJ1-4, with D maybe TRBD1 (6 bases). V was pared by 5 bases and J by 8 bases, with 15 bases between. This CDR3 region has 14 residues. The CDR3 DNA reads TGTGCCAGCAGTGGGACATGGGTCGGAGAAAAACTGTTTTTT. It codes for CASSGTWVGEKLFF.

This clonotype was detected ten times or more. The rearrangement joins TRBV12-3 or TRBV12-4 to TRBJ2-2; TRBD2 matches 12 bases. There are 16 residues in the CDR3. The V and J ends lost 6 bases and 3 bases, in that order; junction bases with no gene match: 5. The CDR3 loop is CASSFRLAGDTGELFF. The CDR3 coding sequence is TGTGCCAGCAGCTTCAGACTAGCGGGAGACACCGGGGAGCTGTTTTTT.

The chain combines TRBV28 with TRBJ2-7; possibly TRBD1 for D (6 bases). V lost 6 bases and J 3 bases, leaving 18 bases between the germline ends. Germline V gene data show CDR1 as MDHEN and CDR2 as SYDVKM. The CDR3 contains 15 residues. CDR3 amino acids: CASRVPQGSGYEQYF. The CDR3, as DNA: TGTGCCAGCAGGGTTCCACAGGGATCCGGCTACGAGCAGTACTTC.

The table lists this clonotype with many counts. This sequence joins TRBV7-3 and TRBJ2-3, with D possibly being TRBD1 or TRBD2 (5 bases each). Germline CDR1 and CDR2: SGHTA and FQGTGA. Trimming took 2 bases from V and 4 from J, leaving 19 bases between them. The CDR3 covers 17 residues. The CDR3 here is CASSLLSTGTGPDTQYF. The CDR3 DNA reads TGTGCCAGCAGCTTATTGAGTACGGGGACGGGGCCAGATACGCAGTATTTT. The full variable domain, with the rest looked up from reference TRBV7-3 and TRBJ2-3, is GAGVSQTPSNKVTEKGKYVELRCDPISGHTALYWYRQSLGQGPEFLIYFQGTGAADDSGLPNDRFFAVRPEGSVSTLKIQRTERGDSAVYLCASSLLSTGTGPDTQYFGPGTRLTVL.

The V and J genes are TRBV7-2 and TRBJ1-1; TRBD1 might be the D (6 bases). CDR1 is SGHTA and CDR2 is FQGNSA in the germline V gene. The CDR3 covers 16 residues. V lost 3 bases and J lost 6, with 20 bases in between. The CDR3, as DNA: TGTGCCAGCAGCTTGACGGGACAACTTATGGGCTCTGAAGCTTTCTTT. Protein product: CASSLTGQLMGSEAFF.

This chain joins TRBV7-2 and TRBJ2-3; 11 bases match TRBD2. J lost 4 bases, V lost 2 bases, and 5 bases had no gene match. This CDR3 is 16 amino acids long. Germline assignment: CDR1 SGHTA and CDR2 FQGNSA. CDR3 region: CASSLNSGGVADTQYF. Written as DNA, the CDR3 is TGTGCCAGCAGCTTAAATAGCGGGGGGGTTGCAGATACGCAGTATTTT.